These 12 T cell receptor beta chains were sequenced from one sample in a study of PD-1 blockade in classical Hodgkin lymphoma (dated by TCRdb to about 2020). The library was prepared using the immunoSEQ multiplex PCR assay. The source is immuneACCESS, and TCRdb retained only in-frame sequences with V and J called. Part of the clones is not carried over; for the studies checked, unresolved V genes explain less than half of this, and the remainder is unexplained. This sample comprises about 21,000 clones, 80% of them detected only once. Around 7.2% of the sample comes from the top ten. The time point tag for this specimen amounts to: cycle 4 day 1 (C4D1), after 5 to 7 weeks of nivolumab. Relapse after autologous stem cell transplantation had occurred in all trial patients, and cohorts A, B and C were distinguished by prior brentuximab vedotin exposure. The source was peripheral blood mononuclear cells (PBMCs), collected before the fourth cycle of nivolumab. These receptors originate from a human donor with classical Hodgkin lymphoma.

This clone was detected a few times. The J gene is TRBJ2-2, the V gene TRBV28; D gene unclear. The CDR3 spans 13 residues. Germline CDR1 MDHEN, CDR2 SYDVKM. Trimming shortened V by 7 bases and J by 1 base, and 7 bases separated the two germline ends. The CDR3 sequence: CASNSQNTGELFF. The CDR3 nucleotides are TGTGCCAGCAATTCTCAGAACACCGGGGAGCTGTTTTTT.

The CDR3 is CASSFGQDTDTQYF. The DNA for the CDR3 is TGCGCCAGCAGCTTCGGACAGGACACAGATACGCAGTATTTT. The V and J genes are TRBV5-1 and TRBJ2-3; 7 nucleotides align to TRBD1. The CDR3 contains 14 residues. V shed 2 bases and J 2 bases; nucleotides not matched to a gene: 2. The germline V gene has CDR1 SGHRS and CDR2 YFSETQ. Full variable domain (outside the CDR3, taken from reference TRBV5-1 and TRBJ2-3): KAGVTQTPRYLIKTRGQQVTLSCSPISGHRSVSWYQQTPGQGLQFLFEYFSETQRNKGNFPGRFSGRQFSNSRSEMNVSTLELGDSALYLCASSFGQDTDTQYFGPGTRLTVL.

The count of this clone is one. The rearrangement uses TRBV28 and TRBJ1-4, with D perhaps TRBD1 (5 bases). Trimming took 6 bases from V and 4 from J, leaving 12 bases between them. The V gene's germline CDR1 is MDHEN and CDR2 SYDVKM. This CDR3 region has 14 residues. The CDR3 is CASRLGGVNEKLFF. The CDR3 DNA is TGTGCCAGCAGGTTGGGAGGGGTTAATGAAAAACTGTTTTTT.

The V call is TRBV27, the J call TRBJ2-7; 12 nucleotides agree with TRBD2. Germline V gene sequence: CDR1 MNHEY, CDR2 SMNVEV (reference sequence). The CDR3 totals 16 residues. V lost 6 bases and J lost 2; bases outside the gene matches: 8. CDR3 in DNA: TGTGCCAGCAGCCCTAGCGGGGGGGAAAACACCTACGAGCAGTACTTC. It codes for CASSPSGGENTYEQYF.

This clone was counted between two and nine times. The CDR3: CASSELGLGEQYF. The CDR3 bases are TGTGCCAGCAGTGAATTGGGACTGGGCGAGCAGTACTTC. The chain employs TRBV6-1 and TRBJ2-7; D may be TRBD2 (6 bases). Trimming cost V 2 bases and J 6 bases, with 11 bases left between them. The germline CDR1 and CDR2 sequences are MNHNS and SASEGT. The CDR3 has 13 residues.

This chain uses TRBV28 with TRBJ1-2; tentative D call: TRBD1 (5 bases). The CDR3 contains 13 residues. From germline, CDR1 is MDHEN and CDR2 SYDVKM. V gave up 3 bases and J gave up 8 bases, with 13 bases separating them. This CDR3 reads CASSFMLEGGYTF. As DNA, the CDR3 is TGTGCCAGCAGTTTCATGCTTGAGGGGGGCTACACCTTC.

This clone has a single count. The rearrangement joins TRBV2 to TRBJ1-5; no firm D call. V was cut by 7 bases and J by 4 bases, with 11 bases left in between. The CDR3 contains 13 residues. Germline V CDR1 and CDR2: SNHLY, FYNNEI. The chain's CDR3 is CASIRYQNQPQHF. CDR3 DNA sequence: TGTGCCAGCATACGGTACCAAAATCAGCCCCAGCATTTT.

The chain links TRBV7-9 to TRBJ2-5; 8 positions match TRBD2. With V trimmed by 2 bases and J by 5 bases, 7 bases remained unmatched. The CDR3 sequence is 15 residues long. Germline V gene lookup returns CDR1 SEHNR and CDR2 FQNEAQ (reference sequence). This chain's CDR3 is CASSLTAGAWETQYF. The CDR3 nucleotides read TGTGCCAGCAGCTTAACAGCGGGGGCCTGGGAGACCCAGTACTTC.

This chain uses TRBV5-1 with TRBJ2-1; tentatively, D is TRBD1 (6 bases). The CDR3 sequence is 16 residues long. V gave up 4 bases and J gave up 7 bases, with 21 bases separating them. Germline loops: CDR1 SGHRS, CDR2 YFSETQ. This chain's CDR3 is CASSPMGAGAMNEQFF. The CDR3 DNA follows: TGCGCCAGCAGCCCCATGGGTGCAGGGGCTATGAATGAGCAGTTCTTC.

This clone was found a few times. This chain connects TRBV11-3 to TRBJ1-2; weak D call: TRBD1 (6 bases). Per the germline V gene, CDR1 is SGHNT and CDR2 is YENEEA. The CDR3 runs 13 residues. V dropped 5 bases and J dropped 6 bases, with 13 bases sitting between them. CDR3 sequence reads: CASSPVGGHGYTF. In DNA form, the CDR3 reads TGTGCCAGCAGCCCGGTCGGGGGGCATGGCTACACCTTC. Variable domain in full (rest from reference TRBV11-3 and TRBJ1-2): EAGVVQSPRYKIIEKKQPVAFWCNPISGHNTLYWYLQNLGQGPELLIRYENEEAVDDSQLPKDRFSAERLKGVDSTLKIQPAELGDSAVYLCASSPVGGHGYTFGSGTRLTVV.

The J gene is TRBJ1-1, the V gene TRBV7-2; a weak D match, TRBD1 (5 bases). V was clipped by 6 bases and J by 2 bases, with 13 bases between them. The CDR3 consists of 14 residues. Germline assignment: CDR1 SGHTA and CDR2 FQGNSA. This CDR3 reads CASRRTGDNTEAFF. As DNA, the CDR3 is TGTGCCAGCAGGAGAACAGGTGACAACACTGAAGCTTTCTTT.

The CDR3 here is CASSLGMAAGELFF. The CDR3 nucleotides are TGTGCCAGCAGCTTAGGTATGGCCGCCGGGGAGCTGTTTTTT. The chain has TRBV7-2 and TRBJ2-2; D remains ambiguous. The V and J ends lost 1 base and 6 bases respectively, with 9 bases between them. The CDR3 runs to 14 residues. The V gene's germline CDR1 is SGHTA and CDR2 FQGNSA.